Below are 3 T cell receptor beta chains sequenced from a single sample in a study of early T cells in non-severe SARS-CoV-2 infection. From the 5' RACE reads, TCRdb called clonotypes with MiXCR, one entry per CDR3 protein. The sample carries roughly 43,000 distinct CDR3 sequences, 5.4% recorded once. The input for sequencing was whole blood, taken at baseline. These receptors came from an adult who was a healthcare worker with PCR-confirmed SARS-CoV-2 infection or an uninfected control (not recorded which).

The sample holds many counts of this clonotype. The chain is built from TRBV7-6 and TRBJ2-1, with D perhaps matching TRBD1 (6 bases). V lost 0 bases and J 4 bases, leaving 13 bases between the germline ends. This CDR3 comprises 16 residues. CDR1 is SGHVS, CDR2 FNYEAQ, per germline. CDR3 residues: CASSLASAGVYNEQFF. The DNA for the CDR3 is TGTGCCAGCAGCTTAGCGTCGGCAGGGGTGTACAATGAGCAGTTCTTC.

This clonotype was counted at least ten times. J is TRBJ2-3 and V is TRBV25-1; 8 bases map to TRBD1. The V gene end was trimmed by 10 bases and the J gene end by 2 bases; junction bases not matched to a gene: 11. The CDR3 runs to 15 residues. The V gene's germline CDR1 is MGHDK and CDR2 SYGVNS. The CDR3 DNA sequence: TGTGCCACCCAGGGGGCTCCATACCCCACAGATACGCAGTATTTT. It specifies CATQGAPYPTDTQYF.

Many counts were recorded for this clonotype. The chain recombines TRBV29-1 with TRBJ2-7; 11 bases are a match to TRBD2. J lost 4 bases, V lost 4 bases, and 3 bases had no gene match. Per germline, CDR1 SQVTM and CDR2 ANQGSEA. The CDR3 length is 13 residues. This chain's CDR3 is CSVATSGSYEQYF. DNA of the CDR3: TGCAGCGTTGCTACTAGCGGGAGTTACGAGCAGTACTTC.